Listed below are T cell receptor beta chains from one sample, sequenced in a study of blood T cell repertoires in COVID-19. Data came from immunoSEQ multiplex PCR; TCRdb stores just in-frame clones and leaves some out. Of 200,000 to 250,000 clones listed, over 70% are singletons. Input material: PBMCs or T cells enriched from blood (not recorded which). The receptors stem from a woman aged 30 to 39 who had been exposed to COVID-19. Both conserved end residues are part of each CDR3. D genes are given only for firm matches. Only part of the rows carry a size: once, few, many, or a class if the clone is expanded.

>NA|TRBV5-1|TRBD2|TRBJ2-7
CASSPGLAGGLPYEQYF
TGCGCCAGCAGCCCGGGACTAGCGGGAGGCTTGCCCTACGAGCAGTACTTC
>NA|TRBV18|TRBD2|TRBJ2-1
CASSPRTSGSSHNEQFF
TGTGCCAGCTCACCCAGGACTAGCGGGAGTAGCCACAATGAGCAGTTCTTC
>NA|TRBV5-6|TRBD1|TRBJ1-2
CASSLGQGAYGYTF
TGTGCCAGCAGCTTGGGACAGGGGGCTTATGGCTACACCTTC
>NA|TRBV10-3|NA|TRBJ2-2
CATGGSGELFF
TGTGCCACTGGGGGGTCGGGGGAGCTGTTTTTT
>NA|TRBV7-6|TRBD1|TRBJ1-1
CASSLGTGRTNTEAFF
TGTGCCAGCAGCCTAGGGACAGGGCGGACAAACACTGAAGCTTTCTTT
>NA|TRBV10-3|NA|TRBJ1-1
CAISEARANLGTEAFF
TGTGCCATCAGTGAGGCCCGAGCGAACCTCGGCACTGAAGCTTTCTTT
>NA|TRBV30|TRBD2|TRBJ2-2
CAWTGPRLATGELFF
TGTGCCTGGACCGGACCCCGACTAGCAACCGGGGAGCTGTTTTTT
>NA|TRBV5-1|NA|TRBJ2-3
CASSLGAGLTDTQYF
TGCGCCAGCAGCTTGGGTGCGGGTCTGACAGATACGCAGTATTTT
>NA|TRBV2|TRBD1|TRBJ1-4
CASSEGGQIARSNEKLFF
TGTGCCAGCAGTGAAGGGGGACAGATTGCCCGATCTAATGAAAAACTGTTTTTT
>NA|TRBV6-5|TRBD1|TRBJ2-1
CASSSPWDRVDNEQFF
TGTGCCAGCAGTTCTCCATGGGACAGGGTGGACAATGAGCAGTTCTTC
>NA|TRBV30|TRBD1|TRBJ1-2
CAWSPAPTGAGYGYTF
TGTGCCTGGAGTCCGGCTCCTACAGGGGCGGGCTATGGCTACACCTTC
>NA|TRBV5-1|NA|TRBJ1-1
CASSPGQTNTEAFF
TGCGCCAGCAGCCCTGGACAGACGAACACTGAAGCTTTCTTT
>few|TRBV5-1|NA|TRBJ1-2
CASSPGPGSYGYTF
TGCGCCAGCAGCCCGGGCCCGGGATCCTATGGCTACACCTTC
>NA|TRBV2|NA|TRBJ1-4
CASSEDRARANEKLFF
TGTGCCAGCAGTGAAGACAGGGCCAGAGCTAATGAAAAACTGTTTTTT
>NA|TRBV2|NA|TRBJ1-1
CASRGGLHTEAFF
TGTGCCAGCCGGGGGGGCCTGCACACTGAAGCTTTCTTT
>NA|TRBV9|NA|TRBJ1-1
CASSVFDSGTEAFF
TGTGCCAGCAGCGTATTCGACAGTGGAACTGAAGCTTTCTTT
>NA|TRBV28|NA|TRBJ2-7
CASSFIPRFAQAQEGYEQYF
TGTGCCAGCAGTTTCATTCCGAGGTTTGCACAGGCCCAAGAAGGGTACGAGCAGTACTTC
>NA|TRBV10-2|TRBD2|TRBJ2-2
CASGGLAGDNTLGELFF
TGCGCCAGCGGGGGACTAGCGGGAGATAACACCCTCGGGGAGCTGTTTTTT
>NA|TRBV2|TRBD2|TRBJ2-1
CASSERSRLAAINEQFF
TGTGCCAGCAGTGAAAGATCCCGACTAGCGGCTATCAATGAGCAGTTCTTC
>few|TRBV19|NA|TRBJ1-1
CASSRSDRLRTEAFF
TGTGCCAGTAGTAGGTCGGACAGACTACGCACTGAAGCTTTCTTT
>NA|TRBV5-4|NA|TRBJ1-1
CASSLQITNTEAFF
TGTGCCAGCAGCTTACAGATCACGAACACTGAAGCTTTCTTT
>NA|TRBV28|TRBD1|TRBJ1-5
CASSFQGGGQPQHF
TGTGCCAGCAGCTTTCAGGGGGGCGGCCAGCCCCAGCATTTT
>NA|TRBV4-1|TRBD2|TRBJ2-2
CASSQVGLAGLDGELFF
TGCGCCAGCAGCCAAGTAGGACTAGCGGGATTAGACGGGGAGCTGTTTTTT
>NA|TRBV7-2|NA|TRBJ1-2
CARFSRNYGYTF
TGTGCCAGGTTCTCTAGGAACTATGGCTACACCTTC
>NA|TRBV4-2|NA|TRBJ2-2
CASSQDRVSGELFF
TGTGCCAGCAGCCAAGATCGGGTGTCCGGGGAGCTGTTTTTT
>NA|TRBV4-1|TRBD2|TRBJ2-3
CASSHLGLAHQGDTQYF
TGCGCCAGCAGCCATTTAGGACTAGCCCACCAAGGCGATACGCAGTATTTT
>NA|TRBV7-9|TRBD1|TRBJ1-4
CASSRLATGTGEEKLFF
TGTGCCAGCAGCCGACTTGCAACCGGGACAGGGGAGGAAAAACTGTTTTTT
>NA|TRBV4-1|NA|TRBJ1-2
CASSQGQAAGGYTF
TGCGCCAGCAGCCAGGGACAAGCCGCCGGGGGCTACACCTTC
>NA|TRBV12-3/TRBV12-4|NA|TRBJ2-7
CASRWGHYEQYF
TGTGCCAGCAGATGGGGACACTACGAGCAGTACTTC
>NA|TRBV3-1/TRBV3-2|TRBD1|TRBJ2-1
CASSQGQGSNEQFF
TGTGCCAGCAGCCAGGGACAGGGGTCAAATGAGCAGTTCTTC
>NA|TRBV4-1|TRBD2|TRBJ2-2
CASSQEGLADTGELFF
TGCGCCAGCAGCCAAGAGGGACTAGCGGATACCGGGGAGCTGTTTTTT
>NA|TRBV7-2|TRBD2|TRBJ2-5
CASSLGDPGLAGGPKTQYF
TGTGCCAGCAGCTTAGGAGACCCGGGGCTAGCGGGAGGGCCGAAGACCCAGTACTTC
>NA|TRBV4-1|NA|TRBJ2-5
CASSQLGSVGETQYF
TGCGCCAGCAGCCAATTAGGGAGCGTCGGAGAGACCCAGTACTTC
>NA|TRBV19|TRBD1|TRBJ1-5
CATQGGDRRPKVHQPQHF
TGTGCCACCCAAGGGGGGGACAGGAGGCCCAAGGTCCATCAGCCCCAGCATTTT
>NA|TRBV5-6|NA|TRBJ1-2
CASSLDLQAGRAQSYTF
TGTGCCAGCAGCCTTGATCTACAGGCAGGGCGTGCTCAAAGCTACACCTTC
>NA|TRBV27|NA|TRBJ2-7
CASSLKSGEEYEQYF
TGTGCCAGCAGTTTAAAGTCAGGGGAAGAATACGAGCAGTACTTC
>NA|TRBV11-2|NA|TRBJ2-7
CASSLGVGTYEQYF
TGTGCCAGCAGCCTGGGAGTGGGTACCTACGAGCAGTACTTC
>NA|TRBV30|TRBD1|TRBJ1-1
CAWSVTGDTEAFF
TGTGCCTGGAGTGTAACAGGGGACACTGAAGCTTTCTTT
>NA|TRBV5-1|TRBD2|TRBJ2-3
CASSLAGGPGDTQYF
TGCGCCAGCAGCTTGGCGGGAGGGCCGGGAGATACGCAGTATTTT
>NA|TRBV6-5|TRBD2|TRBJ2-3
CASRLSGSISDTQYF
TGTGCCAGCAGACTTAGCGGGAGTATCTCAGATACGCAGTATTTT
>NA|TRBV7-2|NA|TRBJ2-7
CASSLATKPYEQYF
TGTGCCAGCAGCTTAGCGACTAAACCCTACGAGCAGTACTTC
>NA|TRBV7-8|TRBD2|TRBJ2-7
CASSPKWGRATYEQYF
TGTGCCAGCAGCCCAAAGTGGGGGAGGGCCACGTACGAGCAGTACTTC
>NA|TRBV19|NA|TRBJ1-5
CASQPRAVAGWPQHF
TGTGCCAGCCAACCTAGGGCAGTAGCGGGATGGCCCCAGCATTTT
>NA|TRBV15|NA|TRBJ2-4
CATSRDLVGGELEPHNIQYF
TGTGCCACCAGCAGAGACTTAGTCGGAGGGGAACTAGAGCCGCACAACATTCAGTACTTC
>NA|TRBV15|NA|TRBJ2-5
CATSRSRETQYF
TGTGCCACCAGCAGATCTAGAGAGACCCAGTACTTC
>once|TRBV5-4|NA|TRBJ2-3
CASSLRGPNTQYF
TGTGCCAGCAGCTTGAGAGGGCCAAATACGCAGTATTTT